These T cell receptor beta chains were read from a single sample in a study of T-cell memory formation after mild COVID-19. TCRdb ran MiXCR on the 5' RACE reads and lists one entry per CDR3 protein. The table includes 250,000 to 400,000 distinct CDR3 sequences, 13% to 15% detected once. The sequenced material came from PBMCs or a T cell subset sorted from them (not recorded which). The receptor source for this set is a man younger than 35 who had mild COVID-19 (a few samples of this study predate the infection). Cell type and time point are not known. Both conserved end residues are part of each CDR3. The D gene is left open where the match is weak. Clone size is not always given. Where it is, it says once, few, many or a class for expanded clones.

CDR3 DNA: TGTGCCAGCAGCTTATATAGGGGGCCTGGAAACACCATATATTTT
CDR3 protein: CASSLYRGPGNTIYF
D gene: TRBD1
V gene: TRBV7-2
J gene: TRBJ1-3
clone size: few

CDR3 DNA: TGTGCCAGCCATACGGAGACCCAGTACTTC
CDR3 protein: CASHTETQYF
D gene: -
V gene: TRBV7-9
J gene: TRBJ2-5
clone size: -

CDR3 DNA: TGTGCCAGCAGCCCCGAAGGTGGGGGGGCCCACGAGCAGTACTTC
CDR3 protein: CASSPEGGGAHEQYF
D gene: -
V gene: TRBV7-9
J gene: TRBJ2-7
clone size: -

CDR3 DNA: TGTGCCAGCAGTTACGCCTCCGGGACTAGCGGAGAGACCCAGTACTTC
CDR3 protein: CASSYASGTSGETQYF
D gene: TRBD2
V gene: TRBV6-5
J gene: TRBJ2-5
clone size: few

CDR3 DNA: TGTGCCAGCAGCACCGGGACAGGGTTCTATGGCTACACCTTC
CDR3 protein: CASSTGTGFYGYTF
D gene: TRBD1
V gene: TRBV2
J gene: TRBJ1-2
clone size: many

CDR3 DNA: TGTGCCAGCAGCTCTCGGGGGACAGGGAATTTCAATACGCAGTATTTT
CDR3 protein: CASSSRGTGNFNTQYF
D gene: TRBD1
V gene: TRBV12-3/TRBV12-4
J gene: TRBJ2-3
clone size: few

CDR3 DNA: TGTGCCAGCAAACGGGACGTACATAATGAAAAACTGTTTTTT
CDR3 protein: CASKRDVHNEKLFF
D gene: -
V gene: TRBV2
J gene: TRBJ1-4
clone size: -

CDR3 DNA: TGTGCCAGCAGTCTGAGCGGGGTCACCTACAATGAGCAGTTCTTC
CDR3 protein: CASSLSGVTYNEQFF
D gene: TRBD2
V gene: TRBV12-3/TRBV12-4
J gene: TRBJ2-1
clone size: -

CDR3 DNA: TGCGCCAGCAGTGAGTCGACTCGGGGACAGGGTGGCATGAACACTGAAGCTTTCTTT
CDR3 protein: CASSESTRGQGGMNTEAFF
D gene: TRBD1
V gene: TRBV10-1
J gene: TRBJ1-1
clone size: few

CDR3 DNA: TGTGCCAGCACCCCCCGAGCGGCTGGTGGCACAGATACGCAGTATTTT
CDR3 protein: CASTPRAAGGTDTQYF
D gene: -
V gene: TRBV6-5
J gene: TRBJ2-3
clone size: -

CDR3 DNA: TGTGCCAGCAGCCCGGGGACAGGGTACCTCTATGGCTACACCTTC
CDR3 protein: CASSPGTGYLYGYTF
D gene: TRBD1
V gene: TRBV11-2
J gene: TRBJ1-2
clone size: many

CDR3 DNA: TGTGCCAGCAGTTTCGGGGGGGCCGATGAAGCTTTCTTT
CDR3 protein: CASSFGGADEAFF
D gene: -
V gene: TRBV3-1
J gene: TRBJ1-1
clone size: few

CDR3 DNA: TGCGCCAGCAGCCGGGGACAGGGTTATCAAGAGACCCAGTACTTC
CDR3 protein: CASSRGQGYQETQYF
D gene: TRBD1
V gene: TRBV4-3
J gene: TRBJ2-5
clone size: -

CDR3 DNA: TGTGCCAGCAGGAAGAACAGTGAAGCTTTCTTT
CDR3 protein: CASRKNSEAFF
D gene: -
V gene: TRBV12-3/TRBV12-4
J gene: TRBJ1-1
clone size: few

CDR3 DNA: TGTGCCAGCAGTTACTCGAGTTTGCTGGCCGGGGAGCTGTTTTTT
CDR3 protein: CASSYSSLLAGELFF
D gene: -
V gene: TRBV6-5
J gene: TRBJ2-2
clone size: -